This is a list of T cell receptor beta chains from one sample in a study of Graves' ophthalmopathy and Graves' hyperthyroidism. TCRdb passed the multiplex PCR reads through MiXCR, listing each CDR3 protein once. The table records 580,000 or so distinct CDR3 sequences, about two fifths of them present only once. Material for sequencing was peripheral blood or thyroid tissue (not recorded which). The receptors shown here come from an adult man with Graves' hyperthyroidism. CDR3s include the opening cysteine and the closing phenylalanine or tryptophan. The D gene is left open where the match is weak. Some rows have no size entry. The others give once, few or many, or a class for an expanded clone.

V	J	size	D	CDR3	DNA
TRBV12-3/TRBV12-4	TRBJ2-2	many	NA	CASSDAEDTGELFF	TGTGCCAGCAGCGACGCGGAGGATACCGGGGAGCTGTTTTTT
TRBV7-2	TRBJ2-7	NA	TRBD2	CASRETGTSGGPPGHEQYF	TGTGCCAGCAGAGAAACCGGGACTAGCGGGGGGCCGCCCGGGCACGAGCAGTACTTC
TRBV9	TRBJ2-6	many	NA	CASSVVRDSRDSGANVLTF	TGTGCCAGCAGCGTAGTGCGGGACAGCCGTGACTCTGGGGCCAACGTCCTGACTTTC
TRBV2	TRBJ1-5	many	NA	CASTAQGGGNQPQHF	TGTGCCAGCACCGCCCAGGGCGGCGGGAATCAGCCCCAGCATTTT
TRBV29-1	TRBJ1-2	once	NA	CSVVGGKTDTNYGYTF	TGCAGCGTCGTAGGGGGGAAGACAGACACTAACTATGGCTACACCTTC
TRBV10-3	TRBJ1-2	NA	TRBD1	CASSSGQSYGYTF	TGTGCCAGCAGCTCGGGACAGTCCTATGGCTACACCTTC
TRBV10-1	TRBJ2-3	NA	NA	CASSESRVRTTDTQYF	TGCGCCAGCAGTGAGTCTCGGGTTCGGACCACAGATACGCAGTATTTT
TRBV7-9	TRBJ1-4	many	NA	CASTRTDKEKLFF	TGTGCCAGCACCAGGACAGACAAAGAAAAACTGTTTTTT
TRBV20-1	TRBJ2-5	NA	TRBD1	CSASWGQLQETQYF	TGCAGTGCTAGTTGGGGACAGCTGCAAGAGACCCAGTACTTC
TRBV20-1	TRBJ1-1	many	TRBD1	CSARGRDRGMAEAFF	TGCAGTGCTAGAGGAAGGGACAGGGGAATGGCTGAAGCTTTCTTT
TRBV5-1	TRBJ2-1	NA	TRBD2	CASSLVRGSDEQFF	TGCGCCAGCAGCTTGGTGCGCGGGAGCGATGAGCAGTTCTTC
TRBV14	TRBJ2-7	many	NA	CASSQDLGSEQYF	TGTGCCAGCAGCCAAGATTTGGGTTCCGAGCAGTACTTC
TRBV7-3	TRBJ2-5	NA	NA	CASSLSSSRADTQYF	TGTGCCAGCAGCTTATCTTCTAGCAGGGCAGATACGCAGTACTTC
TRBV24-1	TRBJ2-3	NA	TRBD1	CATSDPQGSSTDTQYF	TGTGCCACCAGTGATCCACAGGGGTCTAGCACAGATACGCAGTATTTT
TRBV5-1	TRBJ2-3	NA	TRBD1	CASSLWGTGTDTQYF	TGCGCCAGCAGCTTGTGGGGGACAGGAACAGATACGCAGTATTTT
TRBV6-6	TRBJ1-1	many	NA	CASRMGGANTEAFF	TGTGCCAGCAGGATGGGGGGCGCGAACACTGAAGCTTTCTTT
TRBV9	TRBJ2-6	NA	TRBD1	CASSVDRGLAGANVLTF	TGTGCCAGCAGCGTAGACAGGGGGCTAGCTGGGGCCAACGTCCTGACTTTC
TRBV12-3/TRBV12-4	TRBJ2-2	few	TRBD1	CASSLRQGNSDGELFF	TGTGCCAGCAGTTTGAGACAGGGTAATTCCGACGGGGAGCTGTTTTTT
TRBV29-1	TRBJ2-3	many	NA	CSVDTTADTQYF	TGCAGCGTTGACACGACGGCAGATACGCAGTATTTT
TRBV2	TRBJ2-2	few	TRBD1	CASSEEGQGELFF	TGTGCCAGCAGTGAAGAGGGACAGGGGGAGCTGTTTTTT
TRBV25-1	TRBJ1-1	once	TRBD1	CASQGQRNTEAFF	TGTGCCAGCCAGGGACAGAGGAACACTGAAGCTTTCTTT
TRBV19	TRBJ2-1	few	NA	CASSWVRGEQFF	TGTGCCAGCAGCTGGGTACGGGGAGAGCAGTTCTTC
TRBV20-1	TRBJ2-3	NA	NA	CSARVGVPDTQYF	TGCAGTGCTAGGGTTGGGGTCCCAGATACGCAGTATTTT
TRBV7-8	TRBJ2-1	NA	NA	CASSSPAWDPRKNEQFF	TGTGCCAGCAGCTCTCCCGCCTGGGACCCTAGGAAGAATGAGCAGTTCTTC
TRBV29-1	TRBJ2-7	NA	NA	CSLWLSSYEQYF	TGCAGCTTGTGGCTCAGCTCCTACGAGCAGTACTTC
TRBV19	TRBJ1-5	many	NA	CASSPNRQIGNQPQHF	TGTGCCAGTAGTCCGAACAGGCAAATCGGCAATCAGCCCCAGCATTTT
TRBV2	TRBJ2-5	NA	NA	CASSLEGESSYNEQYF	TGTGCCAGCAGCTTAGAAGGGGAGAGCTCCTACAATGAGCAGTACTTC
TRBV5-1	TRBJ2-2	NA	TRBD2	CASSSLPSGVWSADRTGELFF	TGCGCCAGCAGCTCCCTCCCTAGCGGGGTATGGTCGGCAGACAGAACCGGGGAGCTGTTTTTT
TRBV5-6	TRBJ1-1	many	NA	CASSSGDEGTEAFF	TGTGCCAGCAGCTCAGGGGACGAGGGCACTGAAGCTTTCTTT
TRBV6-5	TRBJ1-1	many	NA	CASNLQGGLTEAFF	TGTGCCAGCAACCTACAGGGAGGCCTCACTGAAGCTTTCTTT
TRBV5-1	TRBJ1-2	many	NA	CASSLRADYGYTF	TGCGCCAGCAGCTTGCGGGCAGACTATGGCTACACCTTC
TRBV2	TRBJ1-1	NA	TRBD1	CASAPGPTGGLHTEAFF	TGTGCCAGCGCTCCTGGGCCGACAGGGGGCTTGCACACTGAAGCTTTCTTT
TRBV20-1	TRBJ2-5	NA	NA	CSARDSSGAYQPQYF	TGCAGTGCTAGAGATTCATCGGGGGCCTATCAGCCCCAGTACTTC
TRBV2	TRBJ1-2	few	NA	CASSRAVGGISGYTF	TGTGCCAGCAGTCGGGCGGTTGGTGGGATTAGTGGCTACACCTTC
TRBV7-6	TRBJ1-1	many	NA	CASSSLTGLHTEAFF	TGTGCCAGCAGCTCCCTAACAGGGCTTCACACTGAAGCTTTCTTT
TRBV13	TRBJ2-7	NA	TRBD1	CASSQGGQGLAEPYEQYF	TGTGCCAGCAGCCAAGGGGGACAGGGATTAGCGGAACCCTACGAGCAGTACTTC
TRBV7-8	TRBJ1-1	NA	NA	CASSPRGINTEAFF	TGTGCCAGCAGCCCCCGGGGAATAAACACTGAAGCTTTCTTT
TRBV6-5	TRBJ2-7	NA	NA	CASSYSFGGASYEQYF	TGTGCCAGCAGTTACTCTTTCGGCGGGGCATCCTACGAGCAGTACTTC